The next 5 T cell receptor beta chains were all read from a single sample in a study of CD4+ T cells in melanoma. Sequencing was performed with immunoSEQ multiplex PCR; in TCRdb, only in-frame clones are kept and a portion is missing. The sample records more than 20,000 clones, around four fifths being singletons. Receptor source: a human donor with melanoma.

V is TRBV7-2 and J is TRBJ2-7; weak D call: TRBD1 (6 bases). This CDR3 has 16 residues. Deletions cut 5 bases from V and 4 bases from J, with 21 bases between. Germline V CDR1 and CDR2: SGHTA, FQGNSA. CDR3 amino acids: CASSARWGRGKYEQYF. As DNA, the CDR3 is TGTGCCAGCAGCGCGCGCTGGGGCAGGGGCAAGTACGAGCAGTACTTC.

This clone has only a few counts. This chain connects TRBV6-5 to TRBJ1-1; D possibly corresponds to TRBD1 (5 bases). V lost 1 base and J 7 bases, leaving 10 bases between the germline ends. CDR3 length equals 13 residues. Germline CDR1 MNHEY, CDR2 SVGAGI. This chain's CDR3 is CASSYYQGGEAFF. CDR3 in DNA: TGTGCCAGCAGTTACTACCAGGGAGGTGAAGCTTTCTTT.

V gene TRBV6-6 combines with J gene TRBJ1-1; D remains unclear. Germline V lookup: CDR1 MNHNY, CDR2 SVGAGI (reference sequence). The CDR3 sequence is 14 residues long. V lost 0 bases and J 1 base, leaving 6 bases between the germline ends. This chain's CDR3 is CASSYSKGNTEAFF. The CDR3 coding sequence is TGTGCCAGCAGTTACTCGAAGGGGAACACTGAAGCTTTCTTT.

This chain uses TRBV5-6 with TRBJ2-1, with 7 bases matching TRBD2. J lost 9 bases, V lost 2 bases, and 8 bases had no gene match. The CDR3 runs 14 residues. Per the germline V gene, CDR1 is SGHDT and CDR2 is YYEEEE. For the CDR3, the DNA is TGTGCCAGCAGCTTCTCCTCGACTAGCACTGAGCAGTTCTTC. This codes for CASSFSSTSTEQFF.

V usage is TRBV4-2 and J usage is TRBJ2-3; 8 nucleotides match TRBD2. The CDR3 length is 15 residues. Germline V gene data show CDR1 as LGHNA and CDR2 as YNFKEQ. Unmatched junction bases numbered 9, after V lost 9 bases and J lost 1 base. CDR3 amino acids: CASWPGRGGTDTQYF. For the CDR3, the DNA is TGTGCCAGTTGGCCAGGGCGGGGGGGCACAGATACGCAGTATTTT.